The 19 T cell receptor beta chains presented below share a single source sample, sequenced in a study of blood T cells in healthy people across ages. For the second PCR, which ran for about 6 to 11 cycles, a sample-barcoded 5' primer and a J-beta primer mix were used. In TCRdb, the 5' RACE reads were re-called with MiXCR into one record per CDR3 protein. The table includes about 930,000 distinct CDR3 sequences, around 29% detected once. Separately, the same data were catalogued under a study of T cells of mothers and their children.

Material: blood. The receptors were sampled from a woman aged 40 to 50 in good health.

This rearrangement joins TRBV3-1 to TRBJ1-2; 8 nucleotides line up with TRBD1. Germline CDR1 reads LGHDT; CDR2 reads YNNKEL (reference sequence). The length of the CDR3 is 15 residues. The J segment lost 7 bases and the V segment lost 0 bases, leaving 7 bases of the junction unmatched. As DNA, the CDR3 is TGTGCCAGCAGCCAAGAGGGCCAGGGGGCTAGTGGCTACACCTTC. As protein: CASSQEGQGASGYTF.

The V gene is TRBV10-3, the J gene TRBJ1-1; D is uncertain. Germline CDR1 ENHRY, CDR2 SYGVKD. Trimming shortened V by 0 bases and J by 4 bases, and 9 bases separated the two germline ends. The CDR3 consists of 14 residues. CDR3 region: CAISESKVATEAFF. The CDR3 region has the DNA TGTGCCATCAGTGAGTCGAAGGTAGCCACTGAAGCTTTCTTT.

This clonotype was seen at least ten times. V usage is TRBV6-1 and J usage is TRBJ1-5; no definite D call. V gave up 7 bases and J gave up 3 bases, with 7 bases separating them. Germline-derived CDR1 and CDR2 are MNHNS and SASEGT. This CDR3 spans 12 amino acids. This CDR3 reads CASKWDNQPQHF. The CDR3 region has the DNA TGTGCCAGCAAATGGGACAATCAGCCCCAGCATTTT.

In its sample, this clonotype was seen a few times. The chain carries TRBV20-1 and TRBJ2-1; TRBD2 agrees at 13 bases. Germline CDR1 and CDR2: DFQATT and SNEGSKA (reference sequence). V was clipped by 8 bases and J by 8 bases; unmatched bases: 6. This CDR3 region has 13 residues. This CDR3 reads CSTTSGGAHEQFF. CDR3 bases: TGCAGTACAACTAGCGGGGGGGCCCATGAGCAGTTCTTC.

A word on this clonotype: One end of the junction is discordant with germline, which a read error may explain. The chain combines TRBV12-3 or TRBV12-4 with TRBJ2-7; 12 bases line up with TRBD2. CDR3 length equals 15 residues. The CDR3 loop is CASSETSGGPYGQYF. The DNA of the CDR3 is TGTGCCAGCAGCGAGACTAGCGGGGGACCCTACGGGCAGTACTTC.

This clonotype occurred a few times. The chain employs TRBV5-1 and TRBJ1-4, with 9 bases matching TRBD1. The CDR3 is 13 residues long. CDR1 and CDR2 (germline): SGHRS, YFSETQ. With V trimmed by 4 bases and J by 12 bases, 7 bases remained unmatched. The CDR3 nucleotides are TGCGCCAGCAGCCTCGGGACAGGGTCGGAACTGTTTTTT. Its translation is CASSLGTGSELFF.

This clonotype turned up a few times. The rearrangement joins TRBV2 to TRBJ2-4; D possibly matches TRBD1 or TRBD2 (5 bases each). Trimming cost V 5 bases and J 1 base, with 21 bases left between them. Germline V gene sequence: CDR1 SNHLY, CDR2 FYNNEI. This CDR3 is built from 18 residues. In nucleotides, the CDR3 is TGTGCCAGCAGTCACGACAGCTCTTTCACGGGGGCCAAAAACATTCAGTACTTC. This encodes CASSHDSSFTGAKNIQYF.

This clonotype was detected a few times. The J gene is TRBJ2-3, the V gene TRBV20-1, with D uncertain. Trimming took off 0 bases at V and 7 bases at J, with 8 bases between the two ends. Per germline, CDR1 DFQATT and CDR2 SNEGSKA (reference sequence). This CDR3 is built from 12 residues. Here the CDR3 DNA reads TGCAGTGCTAGAGATAACGCGTATACGCAGTATTTT. Encoded protein: CSARDNAYTQYF.

V and J are TRBV7-2 and TRBJ1-5; D uncertain. This CDR3 has 13 residues. The germline V gene encodes CDR1 SGHTA and CDR2 FQGNSA. V gave up 1 base and J gave up 6 bases, with 7 bases separating them. CDR3 amino acids: CASSLDGSQPQHF. Here the CDR3 DNA reads TGTGCCAGCAGCTTAGACGGAAGTCAGCCCCAGCATTTT.

This clonotype was counted many times. This rearrangement joins TRBV3-1 to TRBJ2-5; D is unresolved. Deletions cut 0 bases from V and 2 bases from J, with 10 bases between. CDR3 length: 15 residues. Per the germline V gene, CDR1 is LGHDT and CDR2 is YNNKEL (reference sequence). The CDR3 spells CASSQEGRQQETQYF. CDR3 DNA sequence: TGTGCCAGCAGCCAAGAGGGTCGTCAGCAAGAGACCCAGTACTTC.

The chain employs TRBV4-3 and TRBJ1-6; no clear D. CDR1 LGHNA and CDR2 YSLEER come from the germline V gene. Trimming left V 4 bases short and J 4 bases short, with 11 bases between. The CDR3 runs 15 residues. CDR3 sequence (DNA): TGCGCCAGCAGCCCACAAGGACGGTATAATTCACCCCTCCACTTT. This sequence encodes CASSPQGRYNSPLHF.

V and J are TRBV20-1 and TRBJ1-5; D call uncertain. CDR1 and CDR2 (germline): DFQATT, SNEGSKA (reference sequence). Trimming removed 3 bases from V and 0 bases from J, with 12 bases in between. The CDR3 sequence is 15 residues long. The CDR3 reads CSASGGFFSNQPQHF. The DNA of the CDR3 is TGCAGTGCTAGTGGTGGATTCTTTAGCAATCAGCCCCAGCATTTT.

This clonotype has more than one count but fewer than ten. The V call is TRBV28, the J call TRBJ2-6; D gene uncertain. This CDR3 region has 15 residues. Germline-derived CDR1 and CDR2 are MDHEN and SYDVKM. The V gene lost 5 bases and the J gene lost 0 bases, with 8 bases spanning the gap. The CDR3 coding sequence is TGTGCCAGCAGTCCACACAACTCTGGGGCCAACGTCCTGACTTTC. It is translated as CASSPHNSGANVLTF.

The V call is TRBV18, the J call TRBJ1-1, with D uncertain. CDR3 size: 16 residues. V shed 6 bases and J shed 1 base, with 18 bases lying between them. Germline CDR1 KGHSH, CDR2 LQKENI. CDR3 region: CASSLSGRPENTEAFF. The CDR3 DNA reads TGTGCCAGCTCCCTGTCCGGACGACCAGAGAACACTGAAGCTTTCTTT.

This clonotype showed up many times. The V and J genes are TRBV10-3 and TRBJ1-6, with 7 bases aligning to TRBD1. Looked up from germline, CDR1 is ENHRY and CDR2 is SYGVKD. V trimming: 11 bases; J trimming: 2 bases; junction bases outside the gene matches: 3. The CDR3 runs 13 residues. The CDR3 loop is CAATGTYNSPLHF. The CDR3 DNA reads as TGTGCCGCGACAGGGACCTATAATTCACCCCTCCACTTT.

This clonotype is a singleton in its sample. The V gene is TRBV12-3 or TRBV12-4, the J gene TRBJ2-5; 7 nucleotides agree with TRBD2. V was clipped by 5 bases and J by 9 bases; unmatched bases: 9. The CDR3 is 13 amino acids. CDR3 DNA: TGTGCCAGCAGTGGACTAGTGGGGGAGGCCCAGTACTTC. Its protein is CASSGLVGEAQYF.

This clonotype appeared many times. The J gene is TRBJ2-5, the V gene TRBV20-1, with 8 nucleotides matching TRBD2. In germline, CDR1 is DFQATT, CDR2 SNEGSKA (reference sequence). The ends lost 2 bases at V and 0 bases at J; junction bases unmatched: 5. The CDR3 sequence is 15 residues long. CDR3 residues: CSARITSGHQETQYF. The CDR3 DNA reads as TGCAGTGCTAGAATAACTAGCGGACACCAAGAGACCCAGTACTTC.

The V and J genes are TRBV6-5 and TRBJ1-3, with D perhaps TRBD1 (6 bases). CDR1 and CDR2 (germline): MNHEY, SVGAGI. V was shortened by 0 bases and J by 0 bases, with 12 bases between the two germline ends. CDR3 length: 17 amino acids. This CDR3 is CASSYSPRGNSGNTIYF. The CDR3 nucleotides read TGTGCCAGCAGTTACTCGCCCAGGGGAAACTCTGGAAACACCATATATTTT.

This chain joins TRBV7-2 and TRBJ2-1, with D perhaps TRBD1 (5 bases). Germline assignment: CDR1 SGHTA and CDR2 FQGNSA. V was cut by 1 base and J by 2 bases, with 15 bases left in between. The CDR3 length is 17 residues. In nucleotides, the CDR3 is TGTGCCAGCAGCTTAGTACCCGACAGTCTAGCCTACAATGAGCAGTTCTTC. Its protein product is CASSLVPDSLAYNEQFF.